A single TCR beta chain is shown here with its context. Its antigen is as yet unknown. Trimming shortened V by 10 bases and J by 9 bases, and 13 bases separated the two germline ends. This CDR3 spans 11 amino acids. Germline CDR1 is ENHRY and CDR2 is SYGVKD. This sample is part of a study of T cells after yellow fever vaccination. Overall study results and limits: A weaker secondary response peaked on day 5, the primary on day 15. In post-booster samples, most primary-vaccination clones reappeared (about 95% CD4, about 90% CD8).

The TCR cDNA carried a universal primer site and UMIs from 5'RACE template switching. MiXCR, run by TCRdb on the 5' RACE reads, gives a single entry per CDR3 protein. The sample yields about 320,000 distinct CDR3 sequences, approximately 12% seen once. The clonotype was recovered from a man between 18 and 35 years old who received the YFV17D yellow fever vaccine. V is TRBV10-3 and J is TRBJ2-1; tentative D call: TRBD1 (6 bases). This material consisted of CD4+ T cells sorted from PBMCs, taken 15 days after the yellow fever booster vaccination. The CDR3 DNA reads TGTGCCACCTTTCAGGGGCTTGAGCAGTTCTTC. It translates to CATFQGLEQFF.